This is a list of T cell receptor beta chains from one sample in a study of human T cells and chemical hapten exposure. Each CDR3 protein is one row after TCRdb ran MiXCR on the RACE reads. In the table there are over 80,000 distinct CDR3 sequences, about a tenth of which are singletons. Specimen: whole blood, collected in connection with sensitization to the hapten diphenylcyclopropenone (DPC). The receptors originated from a woman in her 30s with alopecia areata. Some clones in this sample may be carry-over from other donors' samples. The CDR3 runs from the conserved cysteine through the conserved F or W. The D gene is left open where the match is weak.

TRBV7-6	TRBJ2-5	.	CASSSPGTGETQYF
TRBV6-2/TRBV6-3	TRBJ1-5	.	CASSPPGGSSNQPQHF
TRBV4-1	TRBJ2-1	TRBD2	CASSRLAGVGEQFF
TRBV7-9	TRBJ2-7	.	CASSSTGYEQYF
TRBV20-1	TRBJ1-2	.	CSARLLQETYGYTF
TRBV7-2	TRBJ1-3	TRBD1	CASSWGPGQGGNTIYF
TRBV10-2	TRBJ2-3	.	CASSPGRGSDTQYF
TRBV20-1	TRBJ2-2	TRBD2	CSAPYRGDLEVGELFF
TRBV5-6	TRBJ2-4	.	CASSWKRTGKIAKNIQYF
TRBV12-3/TRBV12-4	TRBJ2-3	TRBD2	CASRAVSGTSGGASDTQYF
TRBV29-1	TRBJ2-7	.	CSVESSGLAPGEQYF
TRBV30	TRBJ1-2	TRBD1	CAWSPPDRINYGYTF
TRBV7-9	TRBJ2-7	.	CASSIAGSNEQYF
TRBV12-3/TRBV12-4	TRBJ1-2	.	CASRPASNYGYTF
TRBV4-2	TRBJ1-4	.	CASSQDSVGGFEKLFF
TRBV9	TRBJ2-5	.	CASSEGVQETQYF
TRBV6-2/TRBV6-3	TRBJ1-1	.	CASSITRNTEAFF
TRBV20-1	TRBJ1-1	.	CSADIWSGTEAFF
TRBV2	TRBJ1-3	.	CASRIVGNTIYF
TRBV11-1	TRBJ1-1	.	CASSSYPLGQSTEAFF
TRBV29-1	TRBJ2-3	.	CSVDLGGSTDTQYF
TRBV11-2	TRBJ2-4	.	CASSSRPIDRIAKNIQYF
TRBV10-1	TRBJ2-1	TRBD2	CASSPGGGYNEQFF
TRBV11-2	TRBJ2-2	TRBD1	CASSRTGETGELFF
TRBV4-1	TRBJ1-1	.	CASSQAARVDFTEAFF
TRBV7-9	TRBJ2-7	.	CASSRPIGELYEQYF
TRBV28	TRBJ2-5	.	CASAPTGIQETQYF
TRBV29-1	TRBJ1-2	TRBD1	CSVVNRGYGYTF
TRBV28	TRBJ2-7	.	CASSSTGGRYEQYF
TRBV19	TRBJ2-2	TRBD1	CASRTGQGTGELFF
TRBV10-2	TRBJ2-5	TRBD1	CASRQGLETQYF
TRBV28	TRBJ2-1	.	CASIRDSHEQFF
TRBV7-2	TRBJ2-1	.	CASSLGQPGMDEQFF
TRBV18	TRBJ2-1	.	CASSPGPFEFF
TRBV28	TRBJ1-4	.	CATGLSVNEKLFF
TRBV28	TRBJ1-1	TRBD1	CASRPTGFAEAFF
TRBV10-3	TRBJ2-7	TRBD2	CAISYGTSGSYEQYF
TRBV5-4	TRBJ2-5	.	CASSLGVAAGTQYF
TRBV5-1	TRBJ1-4	.	CASSSTGYENEKLFF
TRBV4-1	TRBJ1-6	TRBD1	CASSRTGVPPLHF